The following is a T cell receptor (beta chain) sequence with its context. Its antigen is not known. Germline V lookup: CDR1 SNHLY, CDR2 FYNNEI. V shed 6 bases and J 7 bases; nucleotides not matched to a gene: 9. This CDR3 is built from 15 residues. Using immunoSEQ multiplex PCR, the repertoire was profiled, and TCRdb retains in-frame clones only, with some absent. This repertoire shows 40,000 to 50,000 clones, around 72% found once; its top ten account for 3.5%. These data are taken from a study of radiotherapy plus CTLA-4 blockade in lung cancer. Findings and caveats of the study: TCR clones of tumor origin grew in blood after radiotherapy plus ipilimumab. It was early blood T cell clone dynamics, with interferon-beta, that reportedly best predicted response.

The study treated chemo-refractory metastatic non-small-cell lung cancer patients with focal radiation plus ipilimumab CTLA-4 blockade. Specimen: peripheral blood, collected from a patient treated with radiotherapy plus ipilimumab. This receptor was taken from a human donor with non-small cell lung cancer who had a complete response to radiotherapy plus ipilimumab. The chain links TRBV2 to TRBJ2-1, with TRBD1 identical over 10 bases. The CDR3 spells CASRSTGTGENEQFF. As DNA, the CDR3 is TGTGCCAGCAGAAGCACCGGGACAGGGGAAAATGAGCAGTTCTTC.